This TCR beta chain was retrieved from a study of Tregs in tolerant kidney transplant recipients. Study information: The nonmyeloablative bone marrow transplants came from related graft donors, with transient mixed chimerism.

TCRdb's copy holds only in-frame clones and misses some; the assay was immunoSEQ multiplex PCR. Here the sample spans 110,000 or so clones, around 87% being singletons. Study-wide findings and caveats: Tregs expanded with activated donor B cells seemed most donor-specific.

Trimming removed 0 bases from V and 0 bases from J, with 7 bases in between. The germline gives CDR1 MNHEY, CDR2 SMNVEV (reference sequence). The length of the CDR3 is 15 residues. This clone was detected only a few times. Its specificity is unknown. The receptor comes from a human donor who received a combined kidney and bone marrow transplant. Sequenced material: CD4+ T cells from blood, taken before the transplant. This chain uses TRBV27 with TRBJ2-3; D unresolved. Here the CDR3 reads CASSLSLTSTDTQYF. The CDR3 DNA reads as TGTGCCAGCAGTTTATCCTTAACTAGCACAGATACGCAGTATTTT.